The entry below describes one T cell receptor beta chain. Germline CDR1 and CDR2: DFQATT and SNEGSKA (reference sequence). J was trimmed by 5 bases and V by 3 bases; bases with no gene match: 11. This CDR3 has 15 residues. This sample stems from a study of blood T cell repertoires in COVID-19. The overall study: Acute and convalescent COVID-19 specimens originated in the United States, Italy and Spain. T cells, B-cell-depleted T cells, or PBMCs provided the cDNA or gDNA that served as material.

Authors' methods: Estimation of nucleated cell counts relied on the amplification of reference gene primers. TCRdb's table, derived via immunoSEQ multiplex PCR, lists solely in-frame clones and lacks some. D and trimming were read from the DNA, whereas the V and J calls and clone size are those reported in that table. The sample carries around 190,000 clones, around 80% recorded once. Sequencing was done on a sample of peripheral blood. This TCR was recovered from a man aged 55-75 years with acute or convalescent COVID-19. The chain couples TRBV20-1 to TRBJ2-3, with 7 bases fitting TRBD1. The CDR3 bases are TGCAGTGCTAGTGATTTTCAGGGGGATGTAGATACGCAGTATTTT. This codes for CSASDFQGDVDTQYF.